Listed below are T cell receptor beta chains from one sample, sequenced in a study of blood T cell repertoires in COVID-19. The assay was immunoSEQ multiplex PCR, and TCRdb's table has in-frame clones only and misses some. Of some 300,000 clones in the sample, 90% were seen once. Sequencing used peripheral blood. These receptors came from a woman aged 40 to 50 with COVID-19, enrolled during active disease. The CDR3 runs from the conserved cysteine through the conserved F or W. A D gene is named only where the DNA matches it firmly. Size tells how often a clone was seen (once, few, many) or the class of an expanded clone, and some rows leave it out.

J: TRBJ2-7; V: TRBV6-6; size: -; D: -; CDR3: CASTPPGTKHLLHF; DNA: TGTGCCAGCACCCCGCCGGGGACAAAACATCTTCTCCACTTC
J: TRBJ2-7; V: TRBV7-9; size: -; D: -; CDR3: CASSRIGVSRLYEQYF; DNA: TGTGCCAGCAGCCGCATAGGGGTTTCCCGTCTCTACGAGCAGTACTTC
J: TRBJ1-1; V: TRBV28; size: -; D: -; CDR3: CASSLTPPKGLEAFF; DNA: TGTGCCAGCAGTTTAACTCCACCAAAGGGGCTTGAAGCTTTCTTT
J: TRBJ2-7; V: TRBV5-5; size: -; D: TRBD2; CDR3: CASSLDPDSGRKYF; DNA: TGTGCCAGCAGCTTGGACCCGGACAGCGGGAGGAAGTACTTC
J: TRBJ1-4; V: TRBV12-3/TRBV12-4; size: -; D: -; CDR3: CASSPILRGELFF; DNA: TGTGCCAGCAGCCCGATTCTGCGGGGGGAACTGTTTTTT
J: TRBJ1-4; V: TRBV9; size: -; D: TRBD1; CDR3: CASRKTGQGNEKLFF; DNA: TGTGCCAGCAGAAAGACGGGACAGGGAAATGAAAAACTGTTTTTT
J: TRBJ1-4; V: TRBV2; size: once; D: -; CDR3: CASSEEGRIEKLFF; DNA: TGTGCCAGCAGTGAAGAGGGGAGGATTGAAAAACTGTTTTTT
J: TRBJ2-1; V: TRBV7-3; size: once; D: -; CDR3: CASSLGQSQFF; DNA: TGTGCCAGCAGCCTTGGACAGTCGCAGTTCTTC
J: TRBJ1-5; V: TRBV11-2; size: -; D: -; CDR3: CASSLGASSNQPQHF; DNA: TGTGCCAGCAGCTTAGGAGCATCGAGCAATCAGCCCCAGCATTTT
J: TRBJ2-4; V: TRBV30; size: -; D: TRBD1; CDR3: CAWSRDRGMGAKNIQYF; DNA: TGTGCCTGGAGTCGGGACAGGGGAATGGGAGCCAAAAACATTCAGTACTTC
J: TRBJ1-5; V: TRBV25-1; size: -; D: -; CDR3: CASSESGGSQPQHF; DNA: TGTGCCAGCAGTGAATCGGGGGGCAGTCAGCCCCAGCATTTT
J: TRBJ2-2; V: TRBV6-5; size: -; D: -; CDR3: CASSFEGFDTGELFF; DNA: TGTGCCAGCAGTTTCGAGGGATTTGACACCGGGGAGCTGTTTTTT
J: TRBJ1-6; V: TRBV5-1; size: -; D: TRBD1; CDR3: CASSLGGQASQSSYNSPLHF; DNA: TGCGCCAGCAGCTTGGGGGGACAGGCCTCCCAGAGCTCCTATAATTCACCCCTCCACTTT
J: TRBJ1-4; V: TRBV3-1/TRBV3-2; size: -; D: -; CDR3: CASSQDGGAPHPGEKLFF; DNA: TGTGCCAGCAGCCAAGACGGAGGGGCCCCTCACCCTGGGGAAAAACTGTTTTTT
J: TRBJ2-7; V: TRBV7-2; size: -; D: -; CDR3: CASSLVGGNYEQYF; DNA: TGTGCCAGCAGCTTAGTGGGGGGAAACTACGAGCAGTACTTC
J: TRBJ1-1; V: TRBV30; size: once; D: -; CDR3: CALRPKGVTEAFF; DNA: TGTGCCTTGCGTCCCAAGGGAGTCACTGAAGCTTTCTTT
J: TRBJ2-7; V: TRBV28; size: -; D: -; CDR3: CASSFGHLAGEQYF; DNA: TGTGCCAGCAGTTTCGGTCACTTGGCAGGGGAGCAGTACTTC
J: TRBJ2-7; V: TRBV2; size: -; D: TRBD2; CDR3: CASSGPTGVPGLAGGREQYF; DNA: TGTGCCAGCAGTGGGCCGACAGGGGTTCCGGGACTAGCGGGAGGGCGCGAGCAGTACTTC
J: TRBJ2-7; V: TRBV20-1; size: -; D: -; CDR3: CSASGPSRDEQYF; DNA: TGCAGTGCTAGTGGCCCATCGAGGGACGAGCAGTACTTC
J: TRBJ2-1; V: TRBV27; size: once; D: -; CDR3: CASSLRNEQFF; DNA: TGTGCCAGCAGTTTACGGAATGAGCAGTTCTTC
J: TRBJ2-3; V: TRBV9; size: -; D: -; CDR3: CASSVAPGQDTQYF; DNA: TGTGCCAGCAGCGTAGCCCCGGGTCAAGATACGCAGTATTTT
J: TRBJ1-4; V: TRBV28; size: once; D: -; CDR3: CASSPDEKLFF; DNA: TGTGCCAGCAGTCCTGATGAAAAACTGTTTTTT
J: TRBJ1-3; V: TRBV6-1; size: -; D: -; CDR3: CASSEVGNTIYF; DNA: TGTGCCAGCAGTGAAGTAGGAAACACCATATATTTT
J: TRBJ1-2; V: TRBV19; size: -; D: -; CDR3: CASSPGANPNYGYTF; DNA: TGTGCCAGTAGTCCTGGAGCGAATCCTAACTATGGCTACACCTTC
J: TRBJ1-5; V: TRBV6-5; size: once; D: TRBD1; CDR3: CASRNGQGNQPQHF; DNA: TGTGCCAGCAGAAACGGACAGGGCAATCAGCCCCAGCATTTT
J: TRBJ1-2; V: TRBV7-9; size: -; D: -; CDR3: CASSPGAGRLYGYTF; DNA: TGTGCCAGCAGCCCAGGGGCAGGGCGCCTCTATGGCTACACCTTC
J: TRBJ2-5; V: TRBV11-2; size: -; D: -; CDR3: CASSSFGSLETQYF; DNA: TGTGCCAGCAGCTCCTTCGGGTCTTTGGAGACCCAGTACTTC
J: TRBJ2-1; V: TRBV5-1; size: -; D: -; CDR3: CASSLGLTLNEQFF; DNA: TGCGCCAGCAGCTTGGGGTTGACTCTCAATGAGCAGTTCTTC
J: TRBJ2-2; V: TRBV7-2; size: -; D: TRBD2; CDR3: CASGGVAGSTGELFF; DNA: TGTGCCAGCGGGGGAGTAGCGGGTAGCACCGGGGAGCTGTTTTTT
J: TRBJ1-5; V: TRBV3-1/TRBV3-2; size: -; D: -; CDR3: CASSQDLRNFGQPQHF; DNA: TGTGCCAGCAGCCAAGATTTGCGGAATTTTGGCCAGCCCCAGCATTTT
J: TRBJ1-4; V: TRBV7-9; size: -; D: TRBD1; CDR3: CAITGDRGGISEKLFF; DNA: TGTGCCATAACAGGGGACAGGGGAGGAATTAGTGAAAAACTGTTTTTT
J: TRBJ2-7; V: TRBV5-4; size: few; D: -; CDR3: CASSQDYNRPYEQYF; DNA: TGTGCCAGCAGCCAGGACTATAACCGCCCCTACGAGCAGTACTTC
J: TRBJ1-2; V: TRBV28; size: -; D: -; CDR3: CASSPDSRIGYTF; DNA: TGTGCCAGCAGTCCGGACAGCAGGATCGGCTACACCTTC
J: TRBJ1-6; V: TRBV28; size: -; D: -; CDR3: CASSLLGQNSPLHF; DNA: TGTGCCAGCAGTTTATTAGGACAGAATTCACCCCTCCACTTT
J: TRBJ1-5; V: TRBV4-3; size: -; D: TRBD1; CDR3: CASSQDRQGFNQPQHF; DNA: TGCGCCAGCAGCCAAGACCGACAGGGTTTCAATCAGCCCCAGCATTTT
J: TRBJ2-5; V: TRBV25-1; size: -; D: -; CDR3: CASSVQGRETQYF; DNA: TGTGCCAGCAGTGTACAGGGCCGGGAGACCCAGTACTTC
J: TRBJ1-2; V: TRBV5-5; size: -; D: TRBD1; CDR3: CASSLAGQGSGVGYTF; DNA: TGTGCCAGCAGCTTGGCCGGACAGGGGTCGGGCGTCGGCTACACCTTC
J: TRBJ1-1; V: TRBV5-1; size: -; D: TRBD1; CDR3: CASSLALQGALMMAEAFF; DNA: TGCGCCAGCAGCTTGGCCCTGCAGGGGGCACTAATGATGGCTGAAGCTTTCTTT
J: TRBJ2-7; V: TRBV5-1; size: -; D: TRBD2; CDR3: CASSLEASGIGEQYF; DNA: TGCGCCAGCAGCTTGGAAGCTAGCGGGATTGGTGAGCAGTACTTC
J: TRBJ1-3; V: TRBV10-3; size: few; D: -; CDR3: CAISDQDIAGGNTIYF; DNA: TGTGCCATCAGTGACCAAGACATTGCGGGCGGAAACACCATATATTTT
J: TRBJ1-6; V: TRBV19; size: once; D: -; CDR3: CASSIITGNSPLHF; DNA: TGTGCCAGTAGTATTATTACAGGGAATTCACCCCTCCACTTT
J: TRBJ2-1; V: TRBV27; size: -; D: -; CDR3: CASGPSPHEQFF; DNA: TGTGCCAGCGGGCCCAGCCCCCATGAGCAGTTCTTC
J: TRBJ1-2; V: TRBV29-1; size: once; D: TRBD1; CDR3: CSVTDRGNYGYTF; DNA: TGCAGCGTCACGGACAGGGGTAACTATGGCTACACCTTC
J: TRBJ2-1; V: TRBV10-3; size: -; D: -; CDR3: CAISSSTGPEDEQFF; DNA: TGTGCCATCAGTTCGAGCACAGGTCCCGAGGATGAGCAGTTCTTC
J: TRBJ2-1; V: TRBV7-9; size: -; D: -; CDR3: CASSINYNEQFF; DNA: TGTGCCAGCAGCATCAACTACAATGAGCAGTTCTTC
J: TRBJ1-1; V: TRBV5-6; size: -; D: TRBD1; CDR3: CASSLVRTGGTEAFF; DNA: TGTGCCAGCAGCTTGGTGAGGACAGGGGGGACTGAAGCTTTCTTT